These 27 T cell receptor beta chains were sequenced from one sample in a study of glioma-infiltrating T cells after dendritic cell vaccination (dated by TCRdb to 2016 to 2018). The library was obtained by the immunoSEQ multiplex PCR assay. Held by TCRdb, this immuneACCESS table contains in-frame sequences only and omits some clones. Under half of the omission traces to an unresolved V gene where checked; the cause of the rest is unknown. A total of roughly 100,000 clones appear in this sample, approximately 80% of them only once. The top ten constitute 10% to 15% of the sample. Specimen: blood, collected before dendritic cell vaccination. The receptors derive from a human donor with glioblastoma.

The chain links TRBV15 to TRBJ2-1, with TRBD2 matching over 11 bases. Trimming cost V 9 bases and J 4 bases; bases outside gene matches: 5. The CDR3 extends over 14 amino acids. From germline, CDR1 is LNHNV and CDR2 YYDKDF (reference sequence). The chain's CDR3 is CATARLAGYNEQFF. In nucleotides, the CDR3 is TGTGCCACAGCGCGACTAGCGGGGTACAATGAGCAGTTCTTC.

This chain joins TRBV6-6 and TRBJ2-5; 7 bases align to TRBD1. Germline V gives CDR1 MNHNY, CDR2 SVGAGI (reference sequence). This CDR3 is 12 amino acids long. V lost 6 bases to trimming and J lost 5 bases; unmatched junction nucleotides: 3. The CDR3 loop is CASRTGEETQYF. CDR3 DNA sequence: TGTGCCAGCAGAACAGGGGAGGAGACCCAGTACTTC.

The chain is built from TRBV5-4 and TRBJ1-3; TRBD1 aligns across 7 bases. The germline V gene has CDR1 SGHNT and CDR2 YYREEE (reference sequence). The CDR3 contains 15 residues. J lost 1 base, V lost 5 bases, and 6 bases had no gene match. The CDR3 sequence: CASSRDRASGNTIYF. The DNA for the CDR3 is TGTGCCAGCAGTCGTGACAGGGCTTCTGGAAACACCATATATTTT. Filled out from reference TRBV5-4 and TRBJ1-3, the complete variable domain reads ETGVTQSPTHLIKTRGQQVTLRCSSQSGHNTVSWYQQALGQGPQFIFQYYREEENGRGNFPPRFSGLQFPNYSSELNVNALELDDSALYLCASSRDRASGNTIYFGEGSWLTVV.

The genes are TRBV7-2 and TRBJ2-5; a weak D match, TRBD2 (6 bases). Germline CDR1 SGHTA, CDR2 FQGNSA. V was cut by 8 bases and J by 1 base, with 8 bases left in between. The CDR3 is made up of 12 amino acids. The CDR3 region has the DNA TGTGCCAGCGCGGAGGGCCAAGAGACCCAGTACTTC. Translating it yields CASAEGQETQYF.

This clone came up a few times. The rearrangement joins TRBV7-9 to TRBJ1-2; 7 bases are a match to TRBD1. The CDR3 sequence is 13 residues long. V dropped 8 bases and J dropped 4; count of bases not matched to a gene: 7. Germline CDR1 SEHNR, CDR2 FQNEAQ (reference sequence). CDR3 sequence reads: CASHPTGIYGYTF. CDR3 bases: TGTGCCAGCCACCCGACAGGGATCTATGGCTACACCTTC.

The chain uses TRBV18 and TRBJ1-4; D is unclear. V was pared by 5 bases and J by 10 bases, with 14 bases between. CDR3 length: 13 residues. Germline loops: CDR1 KGHSH, CDR2 LQKENI. CDR3 in amino acids: CASSSQPAGKLFF. The CDR3 nucleotides are TGTGCCAGCTCATCGCAGCCGGCAGGAAAACTGTTTTTT.

The chain combines TRBV6-1 with TRBJ2-5; 8 bases agree with TRBD2. The junction had 6 bases not matched to a gene; V was cut back by 8 bases and J by 1 base. There are 14 residues in the CDR3. Per the germline V gene, CDR1 is MNHNS and CDR2 is SASEGT. The CDR3 loop reads CASDKRGFQETQYF. In DNA form, the CDR3 reads TGTGCCAGCGATAAGCGGGGGTTCCAAGAGACCCAGTACTTC.

This chain connects TRBV11-2 to TRBJ1-3, with 8 bases that match TRBD1. The junction had 8 bases not matched to a gene; V was cut back by 4 bases and J by 0 bases. The CDR3 is 17 residues long. The germline gives CDR1 SGHAT, CDR2 FQNNGV. The CDR3 region is CASSSRTGSSSGNTIYF. The DNA of the CDR3 is TGTGCCAGCAGCTCCCGGACAGGGTCCAGCTCTGGAAACACCATATATTTT.

The chain joins TRBV6-6 to TRBJ2-5; perhaps TRBD2 as D (6 bases). Deletions cut 0 bases from V and 6 bases from J, with 14 bases between. CDR3 length equals 15 residues. CDR1 MNHNY and CDR2 SVGAGI come from the germline V gene (reference sequence). CDR3 coding DNA: TGTGCCAGCAGTTACTCGATGGGAGGCTCTAAGACCCAGTACTTC. It specifies CASSYSMGGSKTQYF.

The chain carries TRBV4-1 and TRBJ1-4; 9 nucleotides agree with TRBD1. This CDR3 contains 20 residues. The V segment lost 5 bases and the J segment 4 bases; nucleotides outside the gene matches: 20. Germline V CDR1 and CDR2: MGHRA, YSYEKL. The chain's CDR3 is CASSKVSPGTGNRINEKLFF. CDR3 in DNA: TGCGCCAGCAGCAAAGTCTCCCCCGGGACAGGGAACCGTATTAATGAAAAACTGTTTTTT.

This chain connects TRBV19 to TRBJ1-5; 7 nucleotides align to TRBD1. With V trimmed by 4 bases and J by 11 bases, 14 bases remained unmatched. The CDR3 totals 15 residues. CDR1 is LNHDA and CDR2 is SQIVND in the germline V gene (reference sequence). CDR3 sequence: CASSTSGTDGRTQHF. In DNA form, the CDR3 reads TGTGCCAGTAGTACCTCCGGGACAGATGGGAGGACCCAGCATTTT.

The chain employs TRBV2 and TRBJ2-3; 11 bases fit TRBD2. The CDR3 runs to 15 residues. After removal of 3 bases from V and 5 bases from J, the junction contained 4 bases not matched to a gene. Germline CDR1 is SNHLY and CDR2 is FYNNEI. For the CDR3, the DNA is TGTGCCAGCAGTGAGCTAGCGGGGGGTGAAGATACGCAGTATTTT. Amino acid sequence: CASSELAGGEDTQYF.

V and J are TRBV9 and TRBJ2-5; 8 bases are shared with TRBD2. Germline V lookup: CDR1 SGDLS, CDR2 YYNGEE. The CDR3 runs to 15 residues. The ends lost 4 bases at V and 5 bases at J; junction bases unmatched: 10. The CDR3 sequence: CASSSSGGSEETQYF. For the CDR3, the DNA is TGTGCCAGCAGCTCCAGCGGGGGCTCGGAGGAGACCCAGTACTTC.

In nucleotides, the CDR3 is TGTGCCAGCCAGGACCTGAGGGATTCACCCCTCCACTTT. It encodes CASQDLRDSPLHF. J is TRBJ1-6 and V is TRBV19; D gene unclear. The CDR3 contains 13 residues. V lost 9 bases and J lost 8, with 14 bases in between. The germline gives CDR1 LNHDA, CDR2 SQIVND (reference sequence).

This clone is a singleton in its sample. CDR3 in DNA: TGCGCCAGCAGCCAAGATCAGGGGGAGAGGGAGACCCAGTACTTC. Translating gives CASSQDQGERETQYF. This chain joins TRBV4-1 and TRBJ2-5; 7 positions agree with TRBD1. Trimming removed 0 bases from V and 5 bases from J; junction bases left unmatched: 6. CDR3 length: 15 residues. The germline V gene has CDR1 MGHRA and CDR2 YSYEKL.

As concerns this clone: A much larger clone sits a single nucleotide away, making a read error possible. This sequence joins TRBV4-2 and TRBJ1-1; D unclear. This CDR3 spans 16 amino acids. The V end was cut by 1 base, the J end by 1 base, with 13 bases between. Germline V gene sequence: CDR1 LGHNA, CDR2 YNFKEQ. The CDR3 DNA reads as TGTGCCAGCAGCCAAGCCTTTACAACAGAGAACACTGAAGCTTTCTTT. Translation: CASSQAFTTENTEAFF.

The rearrangement joins TRBV9 to TRBJ1-1; TRBD1 might be the D (5 bases). The CDR3 length is 14 residues. The germline V gene encodes CDR1 SGDLS and CDR2 YYNGEE. The V and J ends lost 4 bases and 3 bases respectively, with 13 bases between them. This CDR3 is CASSSTRDDTEAFF. The CDR3 bases are TGTGCCAGCAGCTCCACCAGGGATGACACTGAAGCTTTCTTT.

J is TRBJ1-2 and V is TRBV7-6; TRBD1 is a possible D gene (5 bases). This CDR3 is 13 amino acids long. In germline, CDR1 is SGHVS, CDR2 FNYEAQ. Trimming removed 1 base from V and 5 bases from J, with 8 bases in between. CDR3 sequence reads: CASSLVQAYGYTF. DNA for the CDR3: TGTGCCAGCAGCTTAGTACAGGCTTATGGCTACACCTTC.

The chain employs TRBV4-2 and TRBJ2-5; 9 bases are shared with TRBD2. Germline V gene data show CDR1 as LGHNA and CDR2 as YNFKEQ. The CDR3 has 18 residues. With 2 bases clipped from V and 0 bases from J, the junction kept 10 bases outside the gene matches. The CDR3 DNA sequence: TGTGCCAGCAGCCAACCCGCTTCTAGCGGGGACCACCAAGAGACCCAGTACTTC. Translation gives CASSQPASSGDHQETQYF.

With regard to this clone: The same CDR3 can be traced to other DNA sequences in this sample. The chain combines TRBV19 with TRBJ1-1; tentatively, D is TRBD1 (6 bases). Germline CDR1 reads LNHDA; CDR2 reads SQIVND (reference sequence). Trimming pared 3 bases from V and 5 bases from J, leaving 13 bases between. This CDR3 has 14 residues. In DNA, the CDR3 is TGTGCCAGTAGTATCGGGGGGGGGCGAACTGAAGCTTTCTTT. Translated, it gives CASSIGGGRTEAFF.

The chain is built from TRBV7-9 and TRBJ1-1, with D maybe TRBD1 (5 bases). The CDR3 is 13 amino acids. From germline, CDR1 is SEHNR and CDR2 FQNEAQ (reference sequence). V dropped 8 bases and J dropped 6 bases, with 16 bases sitting between them. The CDR3 region is CASGRTGLPEAFF. Written as DNA, the CDR3 is TGTGCCAGCGGCCGGACGGGACTCCCTGAAGCTTTCTTT. The full variable domain, in which reference TRBV7-9 and TRBJ1-1 provide the parts outside the CDR3, is DTGVSQNPRHKITKRGQNVTFRCDPISEHNRLYWYRQTLGQGPEFLTYFQNEAQLEKSRLLSDRFSAERPKGSFSTLEIQRTEQGDSAMYLCASGRTGLPEAFFGQGTRLTVV.

In this sample, this clone turned up a few times. CDR3 in amino acids: CASSNQHPRRTDTQYF. CDR3 DNA sequence: TGTGCCAGCAGCAACCAACACCCTAGGCGGACAGATACGCAGTATTTT. The rearrangement uses TRBV21-1 and TRBJ2-3; the table's D call, TRBD2, was not checked against the DNA. TRBV21-1 is assigned pseudogene status. The CDR3 has 16 amino acids.

This clone is a singleton in its sample. The chain joins TRBV30 to TRBJ1-2, with TRBD1 identical over 7 bases. The CDR3 spans 13 residues. The ends lost 2 bases at V and 8 bases at J; junction bases unmatched: 8. The V gene's germline CDR1 is GTSNPN and CDR2 SVGIG (reference sequence). CDR3 in amino acids: CAWSWTGSGGYTF. In DNA, the CDR3 is TGTGCCTGGAGTTGGACAGGATCAGGCGGCTACACCTTC.

The gene calls are TRBV7-2 and TRBJ1-2; the match to TRBD1 covers 7 bases. Germline CDR1 and CDR2: SGHTA and FQGNSA. The CDR3 extends over 13 amino acids. V shed 6 bases, J shed 4 bases, and the junction held 5 bases outside the gene matches. In nucleotides, the CDR3 is TGTGCCAGCAGTCATACAGGGGCCTATGGCTACACCTTC. Protein product: CASSHTGAYGYTF.

The chain joins TRBV30 to TRBJ1-2; D unresolved. The V gene's germline CDR1 is GTSNPN and CDR2 SVGIG (reference sequence). CDR3 length equals 14 residues. The ends were cut back, 4 bases at V and 3 bases at J, with 15 bases in the middle. The CDR3 spells CAWTRSGLDYGYTF. DNA of the CDR3: TGTGCCTGGACCCGGTCCGGGTTGGACTATGGCTACACCTTC.

In its sample, this clone was seen a few times. The chain joins TRBV19 to TRBJ2-7; maybe TRBD1 (5 bases). CDR3 length equals 16 residues. Germline V CDR1 and CDR2: LNHDA, SQIVND (reference sequence). V lost 2 bases to trimming and J lost 0 bases, with 14 bases between them. The CDR3 reads CASSIWSRQPSYEQYF. CDR3 DNA sequence: TGTGCCAGTAGTATATGGTCCCGACAGCCCTCCTACGAGCAGTACTTC.

This clone was seen a handful of times. As DNA, the CDR3 is TGTGCCAGCATCCAAGGGATAGTAGCGGGAGGAACAGAGACCCAGTACTTC. Amino acids: CASIQGIVAGGTETQYF. The rearrangement links TRBV2 to TRBJ2-5, with 10 bases that match TRBD2. After removal of 7 bases from V and 4 bases from J, the junction contained 15 bases not matched to a gene. The CDR3 runs to 17 residues. From germline, CDR1 is SNHLY and CDR2 FYNNEI. Based on the CDR3 plus reference TRBV2 and TRBJ2-5, the full variable domain is EPEVTQTPSHQVTQMGQEVILRCVPISNHLYFYWYRQILGQKVEFLVSFYNNEISEKSEIFDDQFSVERPDGSNFTLKIRSTKLEDSAMYFCASIQGIVAGGTETQYFGPGTRLLVL.